This T cell receptor (beta chain) was sequenced during a study of early stage breast cancer tumors. The repertoire was sequenced with immunoSEQ multiplex PCR; TCRdb's copy has only in-frame clones and lacks some. The profile covers under 45,000 clones, with approximately 78% appearing a single time and 7.2% taken by the ten largest. V was trimmed by 1 base and J by 0 bases, leaving 12 bases between them. Germline lookup yields CDR1 LGHNA and CDR2 YNFKEQ. This CDR3 has 16 amino acids. This clonotype was obtained from a person aged 45 to 60 with breast cancer. The source material was blood. The chain links TRBV4-2 to TRBJ2-5, with D possibly matching TRBD2 (6 bases). The DNA for the CDR3 is TGTGCCAGCAGCCAAGGGCGGGGCAACTACCAAGAGACCCAGTACTTC. It translates to CASSQGRGNYQETQYF.